This T cell receptor (beta chain) was sequenced in a study of beta chain features in type 1 diabetes. As for the study in general: Sorted cells from all samples, numbering some 99,000,000, were examined. Whole-study results and caveats: Compared with healthy donors, patients appeared to share more similar naive, central memory and regulatory TCRB repertoires. When Type 1 diabetes patients were examined, their TCRB CDR3s proved moderately but significantly shorter in all four CD4+ subsets.

This CDR3 region has 15 residues. Germline V gene lookup returns CDR1 MDHEN and CDR2 SYDVKM. V lost 11 bases to trimming and J lost 4 bases, with 20 bases between them. To note about this clone: No antigen is known for it.

Expressed TCRB transcripts were sequenced after all isolated RNA was converted to cDNA. An average of around 3.9 million reads was obtained for naive, central memory and regulatory T cell samples. The assay was immunoSEQ multiplex PCR, and TCRdb's table has in-frame clones only and misses some. This table has 160,000 or so clones, around 8.4% appearing once. The sequencing sample was made of central memory CD4+ T cells from blood. The receptor comes from a woman younger than 35 with type 1 diabetes. The chain couples TRBV28 to TRBJ2-2; D possibly corresponds to TRBD1 (7 bases). CDR3 sequence (DNA): TGTGCCTCTACCGGAGGGGGCCCGGTCACCGGGGAGCTGTTTTTT. This encodes CASTGGGPVTGELFF.